These T cell receptor beta chains were read from a single sample in a study of cytomegalovirus exposure and HLA in healthy donors. Only in-frame clones appear in the TCRdb table, and some are missing; sequencing was by immunoSEQ multiplex PCR. The sample shows about 84,000 clones, more than 50% of them seen only once. The sample comprised PBMCs. These receptors came from a woman between 35 and 50 years old in good health and CMV-seropositive. The CDR3 runs from the conserved cysteine through the conserved F or W. Fields, in order: J gene, V gene, clone size, D gene, CDR3 protein, CDR3 DNA. D genes are given only for firm matches. Clone size, where shown, is once, few, many, or a class for clones that have expanded.

>TRBJ2-5|TRBV7-9|once|-
CASSLQGQGKQETQYF
TGTGCCAGCAGCTTACAGGGGCAGGGGAAACAAGAGACCCAGTACTTC
>TRBJ2-3|TRBV5-1|-|TRBD2
CASSLMTSGSADTQYF
TGCGCCAGCAGCCTCATGACTAGCGGGAGTGCAGATACGCAGTATTTT
>TRBJ1-1|TRBV5-1|-|-
CASKLSGENTEAFF
TGCGCCAGCAAATTGTCAGGGGAAAACACTGAAGCTTTCTTT
>TRBJ1-1|TRBV19|few|-
CASSERTGLGNTEAFF
TGTGCCAGTAGCGAACGAACAGGCTTGGGGAACACTGAAGCTTTCTTT
>TRBJ1-1|TRBV27|-|TRBD1
CASSPRTGVMNTEAFF
TGTGCCAGCAGTCCCAGGACAGGGGTCATGAACACTGAAGCTTTCTTT
>TRBJ2-1|TRBV7-2|few|TRBD2
CASSPGTSGRALVNEQFF
TGTGCCAGCAGCCCTGGGACTAGCGGGAGGGCCTTGGTCAATGAGCAGTTCTTC
>TRBJ2-7|TRBV5-1|-|TRBD1
CASSVEQGFGEQYF
TGCGCCAGCAGCGTTGAACAGGGGTTTGGCGAGCAGTACTTC
>TRBJ2-7|TRBV5-1|-|-
CASSLRGSYEQYF
TGCGCCAGCAGCTTGAGGGGGAGCTACGAGCAGTACTTC
>TRBJ2-1|TRBV7-9|-|TRBD2
CASSLVLAGTRNEQFF
TGTGCCAGCAGCTTAGTCCTAGCGGGCACTCGGAATGAGCAGTTCTTC
>TRBJ1-2|TRBV28|-|TRBD1
CASSLGDRESDGYTF
TGTGCCAGCAGTTTGGGGGACAGGGAGAGCGATGGCTACACCTTC
>TRBJ2-1|TRBV27|few|TRBD2
CASSLGGSWVF
TGTGCCAGCAGTTTAGGCGGGAGCTGGGTCTTC
>TRBJ1-6|TRBV19|few|TRBD1
CASTPLTGGLGSPLHF
TGTGCCAGTACCCCCTTGACAGGGGGATTAGGTTCACCCCTCCACTTT
>TRBJ1-1|TRBV5-4|-|-
CASSPQGMNTEAFF
TGTGCCAGCAGCCCCCAGGGAATGAACACTGAAGCTTTCTTT
>TRBJ1-1|TRBV4-2|-|-
CASSQVDRNTEAFF
TGTGCCAGCAGCCAAGTAGATAGGAACACTGAAGCTTTCTTT
>TRBJ2-7|TRBV6-1|-|TRBD2
CASSEMRLAGGSYEQYF
TGTGCCAGCAGTGAAATGCGATTGGCGGGGGGGTCCTACGAGCAGTACTTC
>TRBJ2-5|TRBV7-2|-|TRBD2
CASSLLRLAGEETQYF
TGTGCCAGCAGCTTATTACGGCTAGCGGGAGAAGAGACCCAGTACTTC
>TRBJ2-7|TRBV5-1|-|TRBD1
CASSLWGQGSEQYF
TGCGCCAGCAGCTTGTGGGGACAGGGTTCCGAGCAGTACTTC
>TRBJ2-7|TRBV28|few|TRBD1
CASIVPGQGGEQYF
TGTGCCAGCATCGTGCCGGGACAGGGCGGCGAGCAGTACTTC
>TRBJ1-3|TRBV19|-|-
CASKAPESPGNTIYF
TGTGCCAGTAAGGCCCCGGAGAGCCCTGGAAACACCATATATTTT
>TRBJ1-1|TRBV6-5|-|TRBD1
CASSARPETGLRAFF
TGTGCCAGCAGTGCCCGTCCCGAGACAGGGCTGCGGGCTTTCTTT
>TRBJ2-1|TRBV5-1|-|TRBD2
CASSLLAGVVGNEQFF
TGCGCCAGCAGCTTACTAGCGGGAGTGGTTGGCAATGAGCAGTTCTTC
>TRBJ1-1|TRBV6-5|few|-
CASTYNGEMNTEAFF
TGTGCCAGCACCTACAATGGAGAGATGAACACTGAAGCTTTCTTT
>TRBJ2-5|TRBV5-4|-|TRBD1
CASRDRGEETQYF
TGTGCCAGTAGGGACAGGGGGGAAGAGACCCAGTACTTC
>TRBJ1-2|TRBV4-3|-|-
CASSQDTSFYGYTF
TGCGCCAGCAGCCAAGATACATCTTTCTATGGCTACACCTTC
>TRBJ1-5|TRBV6-1|-|-
CASSEESGTIGHQPQHF
TGTGCCAGCAGTGAGGAATCCGGGACAATAGGGCACCAGCCCCAGCATTTT
>TRBJ1-2|TRBV6-5|few|TRBD1
CASSYSYRGNYGYTF
TGTGCCAGCAGTTACTCGTACAGGGGAAACTATGGCTACACCTTC
>TRBJ2-1|TRBV6-1|-|TRBD2
CASSRSLAGGNEQFF
TGTGCCAGCAGCCGTTCCCTAGCGGGAGGCAATGAGCAGTTCTTC
>TRBJ2-5|TRBV28|-|-
CASSGGRYYQETQYF
TGTGCCAGCAGTGGCGGCCGCTACTACCAAGAGACCCAGTACTTC
>TRBJ1-1|TRBV5-4|-|TRBD1
CASSLGGQGSVTEAFF
TGTGCCAGCAGCTTGGGGGGACAGGGGTCGGTAACTGAAGCTTTCTTT
>TRBJ1-2|TRBV21-1|-|-
CASSKRRGLYMWGYTF
TGTGCCAGCAGCAAACGGCGCGGGTTGTATATGTGGGGCTACACCTTC
>TRBJ1-1|TRBV6-1|-|-
CASSGQWNTEAFF
TGTGCCAGCAGTGGGCAGTGGAACACTGAAGCTTTCTTT
>TRBJ2-2|TRBV28|-|TRBD2
CASSSRLLAGGNTGELFF
TGTGCCAGCAGTTCCCGCCTTCTTGCGGGAGGGAACACCGGGGAGCTGTTTTTT
>TRBJ2-7|TRBV7-8|few|-
CASSPTYSGRHEQYF
TGTGCCAGCAGCCCGACTTACTCCGGTCGACACGAGCAGTACTTC
>TRBJ2-1|TRBV7-2|once|TRBD1
CASSTGTVYNEQFF
TGTGCCAGCAGCACCGGGACAGTCTACAATGAGCAGTTCTTC
>TRBJ2-7|TRBV30|once|-
CAWSGGLYEQYF
TGTGCCTGGAGTGGAGGACTCTACGAGCAGTACTTC
>TRBJ1-3|TRBV30|-|TRBD1
CACQQGVLSGNTIYF
TGTGCCTGCCAACAGGGGGTCCTCTCTGGAAACACCATATATTTT
>TRBJ1-4|TRBV7-2|-|-
CASSLEGNGRGKLFF
TGTGCCAGCAGCTTAGAAGGAAACGGGAGAGGAAAACTGTTTTTT
>TRBJ1-5|TRBV5-1|few|-
CASSLVGGGPASQPQHF
TGCGCCAGCAGCTTGGTTGGGGGGGGCCCAGCTAGTCAGCCCCAGCATTTT
>TRBJ2-3|TRBV6-1|-|-
CASSGRSATTDTQYF
TGTGCCAGCAGCGGCCGCAGCGCGACCACAGATACGCAGTATTTT
>TRBJ2-3|TRBV15|-|TRBD1
CATSSPGTESTDTQYF
TGTGCCACCAGCAGCCCTGGGACAGAGAGCACAGATACGCAGTATTTT
>TRBJ2-3|TRBV5-8|many|TRBD2
CASSRLAGSTDTQYF
TGTGCCAGCAGCCGACTAGCGGGTAGCACAGATACGCAGTATTTT
>TRBJ1-2|TRBV28|few|-
CASSILSAGLNGYTF
TGTGCCAGCAGTATACTCTCCGCTGGGCTAAATGGCTACACCTTC
>TRBJ1-2|TRBV27|-|TRBD1
CASSAKRGRGYTF
TGTGCCAGCAGTGCCAAAAGGGGGCGCGGCTACACCTTC
>TRBJ2-7|TRBV2|-|-
CASSVQGYYEQYF
TGTGCCAGCAGTGTACAGGGCTACTACGAGCAGTACTTC
>TRBJ1-1|TRBV25-1|-|-
CASSEGFGVTGNEAFF
TGTGCCAGCAGTGAGGGGTTCGGAGTGACAGGAAATGAAGCTTTCTTT
>TRBJ2-3|TRBV28|-|-
CASRKDSAGGTDTQYF
TGTGCCAGCAGGAAGGACAGCGCTGGCGGCACAGATACGCAGTATTTT
>TRBJ1-2|TRBV27|-|TRBD1
CASSLSGGQGKVGYTF
TGTGCCAGCAGTTTATCTGGTGGACAGGGGAAGGTTGGCTACACCTTC